The 14 T cell receptor delta chains listed next were all sequenced from one sample in a study of Vδ1+ human thymocytes. Extracted RNA was reverse transcribed into cDNA. CDR3 amplicons came from multiplex PCR with pooled V-gene forward and constant-region reverse primers. TCRdb made new clone calls on the multiplex PCR reads using CATT. The table has under 80,000 delta-chain clones, about 38% seen once. Findings and caveats of the study: Thymic TRG and TRD repertoires appeared highly polyclonal.

Their cognate antigens are unknown. The sequenced material came from Vdelta1+ gamma-delta thymocytes from the thymus. Subset denoted: FACS-sorted CD3+ TCRalphabeta- TCRVdelta1+ TCRVdelta2- thymocytes. The receptors here all came from a boy under three years old who had congenital heart surgery.

Remarks on this clone: Just one base apart from a much larger clone, this may be a read error. This rearrangement joins TRDV2 to TRDJ1; perhaps TRDD2 as D (5 bases). This CDR3 has 12 residues. V was shortened by 6 bases and J by 3 bases, with 10 bases between the two germline ends. In germline, CDR1 is GEAIGNYY, CDR2 EKD. The CDR3 DNA sequence: TGTGCCTGTCCCCCTACACCCGATAAACTCATCTTT. As protein: CACPPTPDKLIF.

Only a few counts were recorded for this clone. This chain connects TRDV2 to TRDJ1; TRDD3 agrees at 7 bases. Unmatched junction bases numbered 14, after V lost 3 bases and J lost 2 bases. Germline CDR1 reads GEAIGNYY; CDR2 reads EKD. The CDR3 covers 17 residues. The CDR3 DNA sequence: TGTGCCTGTGACGGAACTTACTGGGGACTAGGGACCGATAAACTCATCTTT. It is translated as CACDGTYWGLGTDKLIF.

The V and J genes are TRDV2 and TRDJ3, with a weak D call TRDD3 (5 bases). Per the germline V gene, CDR1 is GEAIGNYY and CDR2 is EKD. CDR3 length equals 20 residues. V was clipped by 5 bases and J by 1 base, with 23 bases between them. The CDR3: CACALKVDGVGSWDTRQMFF. As DNA, the CDR3 is TGTGCCTGTGCCCTTAAGGTCGACGGTGTGGGGTCCTGGGACACCCGACAGATGTTTTTC.

V is TRDV1 and J is TRDJ1; D perhaps matches TRDD3 (5 bases). Germline V gives CDR1 TSWWSYY, CDR2 QGS. The CDR3 is 18 amino acids. Trimming pared 1 base from V and 1 base from J, leaving 19 bases between. CDR3 coding DNA: TGTGCTCTTGGGGAACAATACTACGGGGGCCGCCTCACCGATAAACTCATCTTT. This sequence encodes CALGEQYYGGRLTDKLIF.

This sequence joins TRDV1 and TRDJ3; 7 positions agree with TRDD3. The CDR3 totals 23 residues. V gave up 5 bases and J gave up 0 bases; unmatched junction bases: 22. The V gene's germline CDR1 is TSWWSYY and CDR2 QGS. CDR3 residues: CALGPRYEIAGGNSSWDTRQMFF. CDR3 DNA: TGTGCTCTTGGGCCCCGTTACGAGATTGCTGGGGGTAATAGCTCCTGGGACACCCGACAGATGTTTTTC.

The chain carries TRDV1 and TRDJ1, with 11 nucleotides matching TRDD3. With V trimmed by 5 bases and J by 1 base, 24 bases remained unmatched. There are 22 residues in the CDR3. CDR1 is TSWWSYY and CDR2 is QGS in the germline V gene. CDR3 region: CALGNLNRPSFPLGDTTDKLIF. The CDR3 DNA follows: TGTGCTCTTGGGAACCTAAACAGGCCTTCTTTCCCCCTGGGGGATACCACCGATAAACTCATCTTT.

This clone was found a few times. This chain joins TRDV1 and TRDJ1, with 9 bases aligning to TRDD3. CDR3 length: 18 residues. Germline assignment: CDR1 TSWWSYY and CDR2 QGS. The ends lost 1 base at V and 10 bases at J; junction bases unmatched: 19. This CDR3 is CALGEPPFSWGDTWGLIF. The CDR3 nucleotides read TGTGCTCTTGGGGAACCTCCTTTCTCCTGGGGGGATACTTGGGGACTCATCTTT.

The chain uses TRDV1 and TRDJ1, with 7 bases matching TRDD3. V was pared by 1 base and J by 10 bases, with 30 bases of the junction left unmatched. CDR1 is TSWWSYY and CDR2 is QGS in the germline V gene. This CDR3 has 21 amino acids. CDR3: CALGERGYLGIRPSLVRVLIF. CDR3 DNA sequence: TGTGCTCTTGGGGAACGGGGGTACTTGGGGATAAGACCCTCCTTGGTTAGGGTACTCATCTTT.

The chain has TRDV1 and TRDJ1; 7 bases line up with TRDD2. CDR3 size: 17 residues. CDR1 is TSWWSYY, CDR2 QGS, per germline. V was pared by 3 bases and J by 7 bases, with 17 bases of the junction left unmatched. Here the CDR3 DNA reads TGTGCTCTTGGGGAGTTCCTACGTCGTCAATCCCCCAGTAAACTCATCTTT. It yields the protein CALGEFLRRQSPSKLIF.

This clone has a handful of counts. The chain is built from TRDV1 and TRDJ1; 9 positions agree with TRDD3. This CDR3 comprises 17 residues. CDR1 is TSWWSYY and CDR2 is QGS in the germline V gene. V gave up 2 bases and J gave up 0 bases; unmatched junction bases: 7. The DNA of the CDR3 is TGTGCTCTTGGGGAATGGTCCCGGGGGATACACACCGATAAACTCATCTTT. Protein product: CALGEWSRGIHTDKLIF.

The chain combines TRDV1 with TRDJ1; the D gene is possibly TRDD2 (7 bases). The germline gives CDR1 TSWWSYY, CDR2 QGS. This CDR3 is built from 19 residues. V was trimmed by 1 base and J by 0 bases, leaving 21 bases between them. The CDR3 here is CALGEPSFLRWGHTDKLIF. Written as DNA, the CDR3 is TGTGCTCTTGGGGAACCCTCCTTCCTCCGCTGGGGCCACACCGATAAACTCATCTTT.

This clone was seen a few times. The chain has TRDV2 and TRDJ1, with D possibly matching TRDD3 (5 bases). V lost 0 bases and J 4 bases, leaving 14 bases between the germline ends. In germline, CDR1 is GEAIGNYY, CDR2 EKD. The CDR3 contains 15 residues. The CDR3 bases are TGTGCCTGTGACACCCTTAGGGGGTCCGGCGATAAACTCATCTTT. It is translated as CACDTLRGSGDKLIF.

This clone was observed a handful of times. The chain couples TRDV1 to TRDJ1; no clear D gene. CDR3 length: 12 residues. Trimming removed 9 bases at V and 2 bases at J, with 10 bases between. Germline V gene lookup returns CDR1 TSWWSYY and CDR2 QGS. The CDR3 spells CALKGLTDKLIF. The CDR3 coding sequence is TGTGCTCTGAAGGGACTTACCGATAAACTCATCTTT.

About this clone: One end of the junction is discordant with germline, which a read error may explain. V gene TRDV1 combines with J gene TRDJ1, with TRDD3 identical over 8 bases. From germline, CDR1 is TSWWSYY and CDR2 QGS. The CDR3 length is 23 residues. In nucleotides, the CDR3 is TGTGCTCTTGGAGCTAACGGACGGCCCTACGCGGGTCCTAACTGGGGGTTCGCCGATAACCTCATCTTT. Residues: CALGANGRPYAGPNWGFADNLIF.